This T cell receptor (beta chain) was captured in a study of glioma-infiltrating T cells after dendritic cell vaccination. For the study at large: Monocyte-derived dendritic cells, cultured six to seven days with IL-4 and GM-CSF, were pulsed with autologous tumor lysate.

The immunoSEQ assay amplified TCRB CDR3 from up to roughly 2 ug DNA. Amplification used 60 V beta primers and 13 J beta primers. The repertoire was sequenced with immunoSEQ multiplex PCR; TCRdb's copy has only in-frame clones and lacks some. The sample yields under 75,000 clones, more than 75% seen once. The CDR3 totals 14 residues. Trimming removed 7 bases from V and 7 bases from J; junction bases left unmatched: 7. Germline V gene lookup returns CDR1 SNHLY and CDR2 FYNNEI. Sample time point: after dendritic cell vaccination, including at tumor progression/relapse. The rearrangement joins TRBV2 to TRBJ1-2, with 12 bases identical to TRBD1. This TCR was sampled from a human donor with glioblastoma. The sample in question was blood, obtained after dendritic cell vaccination. CDR3 loop: CASTWDRGQRGYTF. Written as DNA, the CDR3 is TGTGCCAGCACCTGGGACAGGGGGCAGCGTGGCTACACCTTC.